Sequencing of this T cell receptor beta chain was carried out in a study of response to subunit inactivated influenza vaccine. TCRdb analysed the RT-PCR reads with MiXCR anew, one entry per CDR3 protein. The sample has more than 450,000 distinct CDR3 sequences, approximately 11% seen once. This clonotype turned up a few times. The CDR3 totals 14 residues. Deletions cut 2 bases from V and 3 bases from J, with 10 bases between. Germline V gene lookup returns CDR1 ENHRY and CDR2 SYGVKD. The same sample was also studied in work on T cells expressing NK-cell markers. Per that paper: Researchers built TCR beta cDNA using 5'RACE template switching with UMIs. According to the study, TCR beta repertoires originated from sorted CD3+CD56+NKG2C+, CD3+CD56+NKG2C- and CD3+CD56-NKG2C+ T cells.

V usage is TRBV10-3 and J usage is TRBJ1-1; no definite D call. Sequenced here: PBMCs from blood, sampled on the day of vaccination. The origin of this receptor is a man in his fifties who received an inactivated influenza vaccine. In DNA, the CDR3 is TGTGCCATCAGTGAGGCCGGGTTGCACACTGAAGCTTTCTTT. Its translation is CAISEAGLHTEAFF.